The TCR beta chain described here comes from a study of T cell clusters in autoimmune cytopenias. This CDR3 contains 15 residues. CDR1 is SGHNT, CDR2 YYREEE, per germline (reference sequence). TRB was amplified from roughly 250 ng of peripheral blood genomic DNA per sample. One tube held mixed TRB-A and TRB-B primer pools for touch-down PCR. TCRdb re-called the multiplex PCR reads and shows each CDR3 protein once, DNA omitted. Its table records around 7,500 distinct CDR3 sequences. Overall study results and limits: Active autoimmune hepatitis patients had roughly 3.3-fold fewer exclusive TRB clusters than healthy donors.

With respect to this clonotype: What it binds is not known.

Separately, the same data were catalogued under a study of T cell repertoires in aging, cancer and after chemotherapy. As reported in that work: Age-matched healthy donors had significantly more diverse, less clonal blood TCR repertoires than untreated cancer patients.

Sequences were obtained from peripheral blood. This sequence joins TRBV5-4 and TRBJ1-6. This clonotype originated in a human donor with an autoimmune cytopenia or autoimmune hepatitis (not recorded which). The CDR3 here is CASSLDLARNSPLHF. Drawing the rest from reference TRBV5-4 and TRBJ1-6, the complete variable domain is ETGVTQSPTHLIKTRGQQVTLRCSSQSGHNTVSWYQQALGQGPQFIFQYYREEENGRGNFPPRFSGLQFPNYSSELNVNALELDDSALYLCASSLDLARNSPLHFGNGTRLTVT.